This is a list of T cell receptor beta chains from one sample in a study of blood T cells in healthy people across ages. TCRdb re-derived calls from the 5' RACE reads in MiXCR, one entry per CDR3 protein. The sample has roughly 570,000 distinct CDR3 sequences, 25% to 30% seen once. The sample consisted of blood. The receptors come from a woman between 65 and 79 years old in good health. CDR3s include the opening cysteine and the closing phenylalanine or tryptophan. Expanded clones are given a class, and other clones once, few, many or no size at all.

size,V,J,CDR3
-,TRBV5-1,TRBJ1-4,CASSVQSNNEKLFF
few,TRBV4-2,TRBJ2-1,CASSVGTASSYNEQFF
-,TRBV19,TRBJ2-6,CASSIGSGTSGANVLTF
-,TRBV6-5,TRBJ1-1,CASTKDRDRALAFF
few,TRBV11-3,TRBJ2-1,CASSPTRGALLNEQFF
few,TRBV29-1,TRBJ2-7,CSVEARQGGKYEQYF
few,TRBV12-3/TRBV12-4,TRBJ2-7,CASSPGQGSNEQYF
many,TRBV25-1,TRBJ2-3,CASTHRTSGGLSTWTDTQYF
few,TRBV5-1,TRBJ2-3,CASSSLTSGVSDTQYF
-,TRBV10-3,TRBJ1-1,CAISDRQGVMNTEAFF
-,TRBV7-2,TRBJ1-6,CASSLARTGISPLHF
few,TRBV6-5,TRBJ2-2,CASSYNIQPGELFF
-,TRBV5-1,TRBJ1-1,CASSSLEWRNTEAFF
few,TRBV12-3/TRBV12-4,TRBJ2-2,CASVQLSGELFF
few,TRBV7-9,-,CASSLKGGLANEQFF
-,TRBV3-1,TRBJ2-3,CASSQVVGQDTQYF
-,TRBV19,TRBJ1-1,CASRTDRDTEAFF
-,TRBV6-1,TRBJ2-6,CASNIQGVGANVLTF
few,TRBV2,TRBJ2-2,CASTQENTGELFF
-,TRBV4-3,TRBJ1-4,CASSQMWGNEKLFF
-,TRBV7-3,TRBJ2-7,CASSPQSTGEQYF
-,TRBV29-1,-,CSVASGRSYEQYF
few,TRBV29-1,TRBJ1-1,CSVAHSGTDQGKAFF
many,TRBV5-1,TRBJ2-1,CASSLAAGSYNEQFF
many,TRBV10-3,TRBJ2-3,CATLGDGGTTDTQYF
-,TRBV9,TRBJ2-5,CASSARGTSETQYF
-,TRBV7-2,TRBJ2-3,CASSLGDFVGGTDTQYF
-,TRBV6-1,-,CASRAWTSGDSYEQYF
-,TRBV6-6,TRBJ1-1,CASSYSTGGTEAFF
few,TRBV7-2,TRBJ2-5,CASSSQAGGPREQYF
-,TRBV6-1,TRBJ1-5,CASSVSGRGQPQHF
few,TRBV14,TRBJ2-7,CASSQDRRWVGEQYF
-,TRBV30,TRBJ2-1,CAWSVHRGNEQFF
few,TRBV5-1,TRBJ1-2,CASSIQGDYGYTF
few,TRBV20-1,TRBJ2-3,CSARDSWVPDTQYF
once,TRBV20-1,TRBJ2-7,CSAMTSGESYEQYF
-,TRBV28,TRBJ2-7,CASRSGALYEQYF
-,TRBV18,TRBJ2-7,CASSPRTAGYEQYF
-,TRBV6-2/TRBV6-3,TRBJ1-5,CASMPRGQPQHF
few,TRBV29-1,TRBJ1-1,CSVEGHRGNTEAFF
-,TRBV20-1,TRBJ2-7,CSARSERTYEQYF
-,TRBV12-3/TRBV12-4,TRBJ2-1,CASSLGGGGGEQFF
-,TRBV11-2,TRBJ1-1,CASSKQGANTEAFF
-,TRBV7-3,TRBJ2-7,CASSLTSGRFDEQYF
-,TRBV3-1,TRBJ1-5,CASSGGTGIQPQHF
-,TRBV7-2,TRBJ2-3,CASSAPGQRTDTQYF
-,TRBV5-6,TRBJ2-7,CASSMTGTSSYEQYF
few,TRBV6-5,TRBJ1-2,CASSYSVRDREDYGYTF
-,TRBV20-1,TRBJ1-2,CSARAPGVGGYTF
many,TRBV20-1,TRBJ1-6,CSARGLDRGDDSPLHF
few,TRBV6-2/TRBV6-3,TRBJ2-2,CASMKVWLAGELFF
-,TRBV2,TRBJ1-2,CASGLLANYGYTF
once,TRBV20-1,TRBJ1-2,CSARVPGLPEDGYTF
once,TRBV20-1,TRBJ2-1,CSARDLLLADNNEQFF
few,TRBV7-2,TRBJ2-2,CASSLTSGGPYHGELFF
-,TRBV20-1,TRBJ2-1,CSASTGGSVYEQFF
-,TRBV6-6,TRBJ2-5,CASSSVSGSGYF